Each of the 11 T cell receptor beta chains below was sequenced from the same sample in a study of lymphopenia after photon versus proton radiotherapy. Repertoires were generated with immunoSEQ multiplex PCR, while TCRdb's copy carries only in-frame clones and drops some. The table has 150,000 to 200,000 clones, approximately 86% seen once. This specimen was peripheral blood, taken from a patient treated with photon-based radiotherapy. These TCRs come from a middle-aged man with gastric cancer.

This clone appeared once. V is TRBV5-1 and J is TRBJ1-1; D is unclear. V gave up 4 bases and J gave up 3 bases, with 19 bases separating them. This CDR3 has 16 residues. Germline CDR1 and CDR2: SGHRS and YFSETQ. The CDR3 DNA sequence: TGCGCCAGCAGCCTGGTTTCGGGTCATGGGGACACTGAAGCTTTCTTT. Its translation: CASSLVSGHGDTEAFF.

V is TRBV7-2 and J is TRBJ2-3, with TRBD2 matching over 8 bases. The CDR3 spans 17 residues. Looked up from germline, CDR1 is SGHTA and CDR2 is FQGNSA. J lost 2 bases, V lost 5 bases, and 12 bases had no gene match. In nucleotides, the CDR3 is TGTGCCAGCAGCCGCACCCTACTAGCGGCCCTCACAGATACGCAGTATTTT. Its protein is CASSRTLLAALTDTQYF.

CDR3 DNA sequence: TGTGCCAGCAGCTTAGAGTGGGTGGGATACAATGAGCAGTTCTTC. It translates to CASSLEWVGYNEQFF. The gene calls are TRBV7-9 and TRBJ2-1, with D unresolved. V was shortened by 1 base and J by 4 bases, with 11 bases between the two germline ends. The CDR3 has 15 residues. The germline V gene has CDR1 SEHNR and CDR2 FQNEAQ (reference sequence).

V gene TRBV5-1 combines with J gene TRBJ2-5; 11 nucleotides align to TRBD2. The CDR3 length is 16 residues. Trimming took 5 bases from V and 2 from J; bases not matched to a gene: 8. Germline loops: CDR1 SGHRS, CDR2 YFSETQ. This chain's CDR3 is CASRVLAGARQETQYF. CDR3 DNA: TGCGCCAGCAGGGTACTAGCGGGAGCTCGTCAAGAGACCCAGTACTTC. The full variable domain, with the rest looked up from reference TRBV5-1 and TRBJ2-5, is KAGVTQTPRYLIKTRGQQVTLSCSPISGHRSVSWYQQTPGQGLQFLFEYFSETQRNKGNFPGRFSGRQFSNSRSEMNVSTLELGDSALYLCASRVLAGARQETQYFGPGTRLLVL.

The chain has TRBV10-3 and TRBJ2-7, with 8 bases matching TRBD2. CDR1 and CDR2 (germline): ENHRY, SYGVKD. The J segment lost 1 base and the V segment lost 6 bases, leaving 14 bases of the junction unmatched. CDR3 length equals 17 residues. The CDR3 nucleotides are TGTGCCATCAGCGAGCGGCGAGCGGGAGATCAATCCTACGAGCAGTACTTC. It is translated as CAISERRAGDQSYEQYF.

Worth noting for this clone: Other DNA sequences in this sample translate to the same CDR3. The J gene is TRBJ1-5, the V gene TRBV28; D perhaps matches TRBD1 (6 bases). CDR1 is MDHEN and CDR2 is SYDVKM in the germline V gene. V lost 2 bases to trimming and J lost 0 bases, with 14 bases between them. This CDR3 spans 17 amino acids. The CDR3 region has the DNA TGTGCCAGCAGTTTAGGGGGCGGGGCATATAGCAATCAGCCCCAGCATTTT. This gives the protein CASSLGGGAYSNQPQHF.

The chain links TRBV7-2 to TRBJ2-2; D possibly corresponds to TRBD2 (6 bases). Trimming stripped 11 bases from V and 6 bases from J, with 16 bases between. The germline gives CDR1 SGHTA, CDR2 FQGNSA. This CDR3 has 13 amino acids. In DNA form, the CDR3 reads TGTGCCGGCTCCAGCCCGGGGGCCGGGGAGCTGTTTTTT. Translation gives CAGSSPGAGELFF.

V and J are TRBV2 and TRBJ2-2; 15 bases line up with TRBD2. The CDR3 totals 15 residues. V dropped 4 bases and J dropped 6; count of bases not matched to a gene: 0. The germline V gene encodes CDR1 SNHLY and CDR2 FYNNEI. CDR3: CASSGTSGRAGELFF. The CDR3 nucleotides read TGTGCCAGCAGTGGGACTAGCGGGAGGGCCGGGGAGCTGTTTTTT.

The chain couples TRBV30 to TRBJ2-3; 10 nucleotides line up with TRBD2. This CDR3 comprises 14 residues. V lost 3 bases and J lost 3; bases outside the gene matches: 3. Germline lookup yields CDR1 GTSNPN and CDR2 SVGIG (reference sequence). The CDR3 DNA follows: TGTGCCTGGAGCAGCGGGAGGGCGACAGATACGCAGTATTTT. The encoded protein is CAWSSGRATDTQYF.

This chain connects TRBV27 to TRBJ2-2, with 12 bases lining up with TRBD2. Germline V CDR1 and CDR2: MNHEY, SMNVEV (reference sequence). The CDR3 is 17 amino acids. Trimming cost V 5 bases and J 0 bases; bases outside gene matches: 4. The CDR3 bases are TGTGCCAGCAGTCTCCGACTAGCGGGAGCGAACACCGGGGAGCTGTTTTTT. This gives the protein CASSLRLAGANTGELFF.

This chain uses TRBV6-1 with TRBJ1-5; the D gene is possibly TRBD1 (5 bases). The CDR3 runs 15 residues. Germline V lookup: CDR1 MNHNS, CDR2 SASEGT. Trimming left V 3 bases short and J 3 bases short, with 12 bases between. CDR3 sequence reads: CASSEGRGHNQPQHF. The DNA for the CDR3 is TGTGCCAGCAGTGAGGGGAGGGGCCACAATCAGCCCCAGCATTTT.